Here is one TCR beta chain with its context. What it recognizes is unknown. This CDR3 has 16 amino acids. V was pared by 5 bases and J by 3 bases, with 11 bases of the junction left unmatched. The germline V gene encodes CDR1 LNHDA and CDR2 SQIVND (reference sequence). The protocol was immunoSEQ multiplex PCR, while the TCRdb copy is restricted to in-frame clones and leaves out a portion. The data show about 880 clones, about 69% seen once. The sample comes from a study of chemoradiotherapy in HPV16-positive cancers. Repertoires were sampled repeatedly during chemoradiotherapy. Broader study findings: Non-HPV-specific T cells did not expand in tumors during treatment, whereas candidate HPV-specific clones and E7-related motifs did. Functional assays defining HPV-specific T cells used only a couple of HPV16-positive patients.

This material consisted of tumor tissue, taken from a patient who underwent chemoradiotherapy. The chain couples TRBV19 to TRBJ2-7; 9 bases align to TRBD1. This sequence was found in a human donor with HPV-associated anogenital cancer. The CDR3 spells CASSRTGVRNDYEQYF. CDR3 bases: TGTGCCAGTAGTCGGACAGGGGTCCGAAATGACTACGAGCAGTACTTC.